The entry below describes one T cell receptor beta chain. Its antigen is unidentified. The CDR3 consists of 15 residues. In germline, CDR1 is MNHEY, CDR2 SVGAGI. V lost 5 bases and J lost 0, with 11 bases in between. This entry is derived from a study of OX40 agonist ivuxolimab in advanced cancers. Study as a whole: Ivuxolimab, an antibody that agonizes OX40 (CD134), was administered to the patients. The study gave patients intravenous ivuxolimab at 0.01 to 10 mg/kg every 2 weeks. Three dose-escalation patients had partial responses: one with hepatocellular carcinoma and two with cutaneous melanoma.

The repertoire was sequenced with immunoSEQ multiplex PCR; TCRdb's copy has only in-frame clones and lacks some. Among roughly 92,000 clones listed, about 93% were seen once. Findings and limits, study-wide: Low clonal expansion, among the lowest seen, marked partial responders at 0.1-3.0 mg/kg.

The gene calls are TRBV6-5 and TRBJ2-1; D possibly corresponds to TRBD2 (5 bases). This TCR was sampled from an adult with an advanced solid tumor such as melanoma, head and neck, liver or kidney cancer. Sample: CD4+ or CD8+ T cells sorted from blood, taken in a trial of the OX40 agonist ivuxolimab. The chain's CDR3 is CASSPREYSYNEQFF. As DNA, the CDR3 is TGTGCCAGCAGTCCCCGGGAATACTCCTACAATGAGCAGTTCTTC.